The 9 T cell receptor beta chains below all came from one sample that was sequenced in a study of Ad26.COV2.S vaccination and SARS-CoV-2 variants (dated by TCRdb to the early 2020s). Receptor amplification or capture employed the immunoSEQ multiplex PCR assay. TCRdb provides this immuneACCESS table in a form limited to in-frame rearrangements. Some clones are lacking; in checked studies, under half of them reflect an unresolved V gene, and why the rest are absent is not known. Counted in this sample were around 450,000 clones; approximately 92% of them appeared once. The top ten clones comprise approximately 2.5% of the sample. The treatment or condition label, as the study defines it: 15 to 20 received Ad26.COV2.S at low or high dose, single or two shots; 5 received placebo; per-sample allocation not given. For vaccine and placebo recipients, repertoires were sequenced using samples collected on day 63 after the first injection.

The sample in question was peripheral blood, obtained in a trial of Ad26.COV2.S vaccine versus placebo. The receptors here all came from a person aged 18-60 years who received the Ad26.COV2.S COVID-19 vaccine or a placebo.

V is TRBV6-6 and J is TRBJ2-1; D possibly uses TRBD1 or TRBD2 (5 bases each). Germline loops: CDR1 MNHNY, CDR2 SVGAGI (reference sequence). The CDR3 is made up of 17 amino acids. Trimming took off 5 bases at V and 5 bases at J, with 22 bases between the two ends. The chain's CDR3 is CASSLRAGSLVDNEQFF. CDR3 coding DNA: TGTGCCAGCAGTCTCCGGGCAGGGAGTTTGGTCGACAATGAGCAGTTCTTC.

This chain joins TRBV9 and TRBJ2-1, with D perhaps assigned TRBD1 or TRBD2 (5 bases each). V was shortened by 3 bases and J by 12 bases, with 22 bases between the two germline ends. Germline V gene lookup returns CDR1 SGDLS and CDR2 YYNGEE. This CDR3 is 15 amino acids long. The CDR3 sequence is CASSARQSSTGRQFF. CDR3 bases: TGTGCCAGCAGCGCAAGACAGTCGTCAACGGGGCGGCAGTTCTTC. Full variable domain (missing parts from reference TRBV9 and TRBJ2-1): DSGVTQTPKHLITATGQRVTLRCSPRSGDLSVYWYQQSLDQGLQFLIQYYNGEERAKGNILERFSAQQFPDLHSELNLSSLELGDSALYFCASSARQSSTGRQFFGPGTRLTVL.

V gene TRBV6-6 combines with J gene TRBJ1-3; D is possibly TRBD1 (6 bases). This CDR3 region has 14 residues. V lost 6 bases, J lost 2 bases, and 11 bases lay in between. The germline V gene encodes CDR1 MNHNY and CDR2 SVGAGI (reference sequence). The DNA for the CDR3 is TGTGCCAGCAGAAACCGGGACACTGGAAACACCATATATTTT. Protein sequence: CASRNRDTGNTIYF.

This clone appeared a few times. Different DNA sequences within this sample yield the same CDR3. This rearrangement joins TRBV18 to TRBJ2-2, with no clear D. V lost 1 base and J 1 base, leaving 1 base between the germline ends. Germline CDR1 reads KGHSH; CDR2 reads LQKENI. The CDR3 has 13 amino acids. The CDR3 DNA is TGTGCCAGCTCACCACAGAACACCGGGGAGCTGTTTTTT. Encoded protein: CASSPQNTGELFF.

The chain carries TRBV5-4 and TRBJ2-3, with 7 bases lining up with TRBD1. The CDR3 covers 15 residues. V was pared by 5 bases and J by 4 bases, with 10 bases of the junction left unmatched. Germline CDR1 SGHNT, CDR2 YYREEE (reference sequence). The CDR3 reads CASSRPGGQADTQYF. In DNA, the CDR3 is TGTGCCAGCAGTCGACCAGGGGGTCAGGCAGATACGCAGTATTTT.

This clone has just a few counts. The rearrangement links TRBV15 to TRBJ2-7; the match to TRBD2 covers 8 bases. The CDR3 runs 14 residues. Trimming at V came to 4 bases and at J to 6 bases, leaving 8 bases not matched to a gene. Germline lookup yields CDR1 LNHNV and CDR2 YYDKDF (reference sequence). In DNA, the CDR3 is TGTGCCACCAGCACGGGACTAGGCGGGCGCGAGCAGTACGTC. Translated: CATSTGLGGREQYV.

This chain uses TRBV18 with TRBJ2-1; the D call may be TRBD1 or TRBD2 (7 bases each). This CDR3 comprises 15 residues. Trimming took off 3 bases at V and 5 bases at J, with 14 bases between the two ends. The germline CDR1 and CDR2 sequences are KGHSH and LQKENI. The DNA of the CDR3 is TGTGCCAGCTCACCGCCCAGCGGGACAGACAATGAGCAGTTCTTC. This gives the protein CASSPPSGTDNEQFF. Filled out from reference TRBV18 and TRBJ2-1, the complete variable domain reads NAGVMQNPRHLVRRRGQEARLRCSPMKGHSHVYWYRQLPEEGLKFMVYLQKENIIDESGMPKERFSAEFPKEGPSILRIQQVVRGDSAAYFCASSPPSGTDNEQFFGPGTRLTVL.

The V and J genes are TRBV4-2 and TRBJ2-1; 12 positions agree with TRBD2. Looked up from germline, CDR1 is LGHNA and CDR2 is YNFKEQ. J was trimmed by 8 bases and V by 1 base; bases with no gene match: 9. The CDR3 consists of 17 residues. The CDR3 region has the DNA TGTGCCAGCAGCCAAGGGGCTAGCGGGAGGGCCAATCATGAGCAGTTCTTC. Translated: CASSQGASGRANHEQFF.

This clone was seen a single time. This sequence joins TRBV28 and TRBJ1-1, with TRBD1 matching over 9 bases. Germline V gene sequence: CDR1 MDHEN, CDR2 SYDVKM. The CDR3 is 14 amino acids. The trim removed 7 bases at V and 5 bases at J, leaving 8 bases unmatched. CDR3 sequence (DNA): TGTGCCAGCACACAGGGGGCGCTTAGGACTGAAGCTTTCTTT. It is translated as CASTQGALRTEAFF.